The 14 T cell receptor beta chains reported below all come from one sample, sequenced in a study of technical replicates of blood from a handful of donors. The data were produced by immunoSEQ multiplex PCR, yet TCRdb's version contains in-frame clones alone and is incomplete. The data contain around 92,000 clones, 95% of them singletons. The sample comprised T cells isolated from PBMCs. These receptor sequences come from a human donor in good health.

This clone was counted only a few times. The chain is built from TRBV30 and TRBJ1-1; 7 bases are a match to TRBD1. Germline CDR1 is GTSNPN and CDR2 is SVGIG (reference sequence). The CDR3 spans 14 residues. The ends lost 0 bases at V and 14 bases at J; junction bases unmatched: 15. Here the CDR3 reads CAWSVEGRGFFGFF. DNA of the CDR3: TGTGCCTGGAGTGTAGAGGGCAGGGGGTTCTTTGGATTCTTT.

The V and J genes are TRBV6-5 and TRBJ2-2; D is possibly TRBD2 (6 bases). Trimming removed 2 bases at V and 6 bases at J, with 10 bases between. Germline lookup yields CDR1 MNHEY and CDR2 SVGAGI. The CDR3 runs 14 residues. CDR3 sequence (DNA): TGTGCCAGCAGTTACGGCGGGACCGCCGGGGAGCTGTTTTTT. Residues: CASSYGGTAGELFF.

This clone has just a few counts. CDR3 nucleotide sequence: TGTGCCACCCGTATGAACACTGAAGCTTTCTTT. Translated: CATRMNTEAFF. The chain recombines TRBV19 with TRBJ1-1; D call uncertain. Trimming removed 10 bases at V and 0 bases at J, with 6 bases between. The CDR3 spans 11 residues. The germline CDR1 and CDR2 sequences are LNHDA and SQIVND (reference sequence).

The table lists this clone with a count of one. The chain joins TRBV10-2 to TRBJ2-3, with D uncertain. Per germline, CDR1 WSHSY and CDR2 SAAADI. V was cut by 4 bases and J by 4 bases, with 3 bases left in between. The CDR3 runs to 11 residues. Here the CDR3 DNA reads TGCGCCAGCAGTGTAGCAGATACGCAGTATTTT. Amino acids: CASSVADTQYF.

The sample holds one count of this clone. The chain has TRBV5-1 and TRBJ1-2; 7 bases are shared with TRBD1. The V gene's germline CDR1 is SGHRS and CDR2 YFSETQ. The CDR3 loop spans 15 amino acids. The V gene end was trimmed by 3 bases and the J gene end by 4 bases; junction bases not matched to a gene: 9. CDR3 nucleotide sequence: TGCGCCAGCAGCTCCGCCGACAGGGCTCCCTATGGCTACACCTTC. Translating it yields CASSSADRAPYGYTF.

The chain carries TRBV18 and TRBJ2-1; tentative D call: TRBD2 (6 bases). The CDR3 has 15 residues. The V end lost 6 bases, the J end lost 0 bases, and 12 bases lay between the germline ends. Looked up from germline, CDR1 is KGHSH and CDR2 is LQKENI. CDR3 residues: CASSGVGSSYNEQFF. In DNA form, the CDR3 reads TGTGCCAGCTCTGGCGTCGGGAGCTCCTACAATGAGCAGTTCTTC.

V and J are TRBV7-9 and TRBJ1-1, with a possible D match to TRBD1 (5 bases). V lost 0 bases and J 5 bases, leaving 7 bases between the germline ends. The CDR3 has 13 residues. CDR1 and CDR2 (germline): SEHNR, FQNEAQ (reference sequence). CDR3 in amino acids: CASSLAAGTEAFF. CDR3 DNA: TGTGCCAGCAGCTTAGCGGCAGGGACTGAAGCTTTCTTT. Full variable domain (remainder filled in from reference TRBV7-9 and TRBJ1-1): DTGVSQNPRHKITKRGQNVTFRCDPISEHNRLYWYRQTLGQGPEFLTYFQNEAQLEKSRLLSDRFSAERPKGSFSTLEIQRTEQGDSAMYLCASSLAAGTEAFFGQGTRLTVV.

V and J are TRBV7-2 and TRBJ2-6; 7 nucleotides agree with TRBD1. The CDR3 is 15 residues long. Germline V gene sequence: CDR1 SGHTA, CDR2 FQGNSA. V was pared by 5 bases and J by 0 bases, with 1 base of the junction left unmatched. The CDR3: CASSPGGSGANVLTF. In DNA form, the CDR3 reads TGTGCCAGCAGCCCAGGGGGCTCTGGGGCCAACGTCCTGACTTTC.

V gene TRBV5-1 combines with J gene TRBJ2-1, with 7 bases aligning to TRBD2. The CDR3 is 16 amino acids. With V trimmed by 3 bases and J by 1 base, 7 bases remained unmatched. Germline V gene sequence: CDR1 SGHRS, CDR2 YFSETQ. CDR3: CASSSMSGISYNEQFF. In DNA, the CDR3 is TGCGCCAGCAGCTCGATGAGCGGGATATCCTACAATGAGCAGTTCTTC.

CDR3 DNA: TGCGCCAGCAGCTTGATCGTGCTAGGTTCCTACAATGAGCAGTTCTTC. Translating gives CASSLIVLGSYNEQFF. This chain uses TRBV5-1 with TRBJ2-1; D is ambiguous. CDR3 length: 16 residues. Germline values: CDR1 SGHRS, CDR2 YFSETQ. Trimming stripped 1 base from V and 1 base from J, with 12 bases between. The variable domain in full, completed from reference TRBV5-1 and TRBJ2-1, reads KAGVTQTPRYLIKTRGQQVTLSCSPISGHRSVSWYQQTPGQGLQFLFEYFSETQRNKGNFPGRFSGRQFSNSRSEMNVSTLELGDSALYLCASSLIVLGSYNEQFFGPGTRLTVL.

V usage is TRBV6-6 and J usage is TRBJ2-1; D uncertain. With 2 bases removed from V and 10 bases from J, the gap between germline ends came to 9 bases. The CDR3 is 12 amino acids. Germline-derived CDR1 and CDR2 are MNHNY and SVGAGI (reference sequence). The CDR3 DNA reads as TGTGCCAGCAGTTACACCGGTCGCGAGCAGTTCTTC. It codes for CASSYTGREQFF.

This chain uses TRBV18 with TRBJ2-7, with 7 bases that match TRBD1. CDR3 length equals 15 residues. CDR1 KGHSH and CDR2 LQKENI come from the germline V gene. The V segment lost 2 bases and the J segment 0 bases; nucleotides outside the gene matches: 4. The CDR3 DNA reads as TGTGCCAGCTCACCAGGGACAGACCTCTCCTACGAGCAGTACTTC. This codes for CASSPGTDLSYEQYF. The full variable domain, with the rest looked up from reference TRBV18 and TRBJ2-7, is NAGVMQNPRHLVRRRGQEARLRCSPMKGHSHVYWYRQLPEEGLKFMVYLQKENIIDESGMPKERFSAEFPKEGPSILRIQQVVRGDSAAYFCASSPGTDLSYEQYFGPGTRLTVT.

This sequence joins TRBV4-1 and TRBJ2-5; D not resolved. Germline CDR1 MGHRA, CDR2 YSYEKL. This CDR3 spans 11 amino acids. With 2 bases removed from V and 7 bases from J, the gap between germline ends came to 5 bases. CDR3 loop: CASSQSRTQYF. CDR3 DNA sequence: TGCGCCAGCAGCCAATCCCGGACCCAGTACTTC.

This chain joins TRBV6-1 and TRBJ2-3; TRBD1 agrees at 9 bases. The CDR3 runs to 15 residues. With 2 bases clipped from V and 6 bases from J, the junction kept 6 bases outside the gene matches. The germline V gene has CDR1 MNHNS and CDR2 SASEGT. CDR3 loop: CASSEPGQGMDTQYF. The DNA for the CDR3 is TGTGCCAGCAGTGAACCGGGACAGGGTATGGATACGCAGTATTTT.